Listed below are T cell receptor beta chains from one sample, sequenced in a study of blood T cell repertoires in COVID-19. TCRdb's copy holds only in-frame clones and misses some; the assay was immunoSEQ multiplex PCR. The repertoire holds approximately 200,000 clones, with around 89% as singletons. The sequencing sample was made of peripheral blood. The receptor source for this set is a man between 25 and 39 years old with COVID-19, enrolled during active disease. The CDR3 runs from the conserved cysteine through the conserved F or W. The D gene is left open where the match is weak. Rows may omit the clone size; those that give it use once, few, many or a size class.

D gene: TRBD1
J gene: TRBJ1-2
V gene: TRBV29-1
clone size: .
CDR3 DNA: TGCAGCGTTGGCCCCGAGGGACAGGGTAAAAACTATGGCTACACCTTC
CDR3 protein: CSVGPEGQGKNYGYTF

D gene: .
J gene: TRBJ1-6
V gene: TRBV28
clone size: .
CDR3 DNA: TGTGCCAGCAGACAGGAATATTCACCCCTCCACTTT
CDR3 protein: CASRQEYSPLHF

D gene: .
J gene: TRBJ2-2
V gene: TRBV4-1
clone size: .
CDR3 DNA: TGCGCCAGCAGCCAAGTTGCAGGGGCCGGGGAGCTGTTTTTT
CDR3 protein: CASSQVAGAGELFF

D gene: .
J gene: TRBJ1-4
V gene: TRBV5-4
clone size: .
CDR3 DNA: TGTGCCAGCAGCCTGGACGGCGGCGATGAAAAACTGTTTTTT
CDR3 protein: CASSLDGGDEKLFF

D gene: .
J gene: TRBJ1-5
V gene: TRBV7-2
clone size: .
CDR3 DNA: TGTGCCAGCAGCTCCCGTACCGGTCAGCCCCAGCATTTT
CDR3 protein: CASSSRTGQPQHF

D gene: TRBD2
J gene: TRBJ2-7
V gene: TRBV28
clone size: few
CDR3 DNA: TGTGCCAGCACCCGACTGGGGCTAGCGGCTTACGAGCAGTACTTC
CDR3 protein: CASTRLGLAAYEQYF

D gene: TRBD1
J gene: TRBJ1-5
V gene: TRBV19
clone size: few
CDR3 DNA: TGTGCCAGTACCCTGACAGGGCCATATTATAGCAATCAGCCCCAGCATTTT
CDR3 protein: CASTLTGPYYSNQPQHF

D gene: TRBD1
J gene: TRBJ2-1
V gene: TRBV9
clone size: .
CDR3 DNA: TGTGCCAGCAGCGTCTCCGGGACACCAGGGGGAAATGAGCAGTTCTTC
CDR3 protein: CASSVSGTPGGNEQFF

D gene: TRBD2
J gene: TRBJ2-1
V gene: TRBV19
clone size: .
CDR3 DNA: TGTGCCAGTAGTTTAGCGGGAGGCTACAATGAGCAGTTCTTC
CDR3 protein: CASSLAGGYNEQFF

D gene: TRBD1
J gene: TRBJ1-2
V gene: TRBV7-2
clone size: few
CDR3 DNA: TGTGCCAGCAGCCCGAGTTATAGCTACGGGACAGATGGCTACACCTTC
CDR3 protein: CASSPSYSYGTDGYTF

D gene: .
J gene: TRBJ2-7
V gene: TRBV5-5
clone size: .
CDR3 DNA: TGTGCCAGCAGCTTCGTCAGGGGTAACGAGCAGTACTTC
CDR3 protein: CASSFVRGNEQYF

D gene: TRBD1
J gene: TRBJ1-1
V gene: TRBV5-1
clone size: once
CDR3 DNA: TGCGCCAGCAGACACTACTTAAGACAGGGGGACACTGAAGCTTTCTTT
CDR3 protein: CASRHYLRQGDTEAFF

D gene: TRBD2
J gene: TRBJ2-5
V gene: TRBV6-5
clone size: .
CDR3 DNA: TGTGCCAGCAGTTACAGCGGGAGTCGTCAGTCCCAGTACTTC
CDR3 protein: CASSYSGSRQSQYF

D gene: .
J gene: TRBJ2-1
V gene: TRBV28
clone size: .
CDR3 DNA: TGTGCCAGCACCCTGACGGCAGGATTGTACAATGAGCAGTTCTTC
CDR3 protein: CASTLTAGLYNEQFF

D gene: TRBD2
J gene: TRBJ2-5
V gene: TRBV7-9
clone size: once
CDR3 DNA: TGTGCCAGCAGCCGAAGAGCGGGGAGCGGCCAAGAGACCCAGTACTTC
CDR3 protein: CASSRRAGSGQETQYF

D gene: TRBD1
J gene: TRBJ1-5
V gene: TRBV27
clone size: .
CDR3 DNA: TGTGCCAGCCGCCTAACGTTACAGGGGACGAATCAGCCCCAGCATTTT
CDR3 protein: CASRLTLQGTNQPQHF

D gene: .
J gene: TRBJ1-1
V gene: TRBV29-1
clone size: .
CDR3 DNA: TGCAGCGTTGAAGAAGGCACTATGAACACTGAAGCTTTCTTT
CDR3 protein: CSVEEGTMNTEAFF

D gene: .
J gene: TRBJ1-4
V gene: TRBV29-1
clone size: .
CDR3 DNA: TGCAGCGTTTCTGGCAATGAAAAACTGTTTTTT
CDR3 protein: CSVSGNEKLFF

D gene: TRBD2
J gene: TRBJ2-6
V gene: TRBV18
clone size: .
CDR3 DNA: TGTGCCAGCTCACCACCTGGACGGGGGGCTGGGGCCAACGTCCTGACTTTC
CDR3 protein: CASSPPGRGAGANVLTF

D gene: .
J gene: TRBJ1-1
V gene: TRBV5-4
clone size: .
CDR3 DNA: TGTGCCAGCAGCTTGAGTAATGGACTCCCCGGAGGCACTGAAGCTTTCTTT
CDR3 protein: CASSLSNGLPGGTEAFF

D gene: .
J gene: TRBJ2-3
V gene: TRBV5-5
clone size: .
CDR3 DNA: TGTGCCAGCAGCCTAGGGGGTCTGAGCACAGATACGCAGTATTTT
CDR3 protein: CASSLGGLSTDTQYF

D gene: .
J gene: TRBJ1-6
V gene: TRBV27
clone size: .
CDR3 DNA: TGTGCCAGCAGGCCTGACAGTTCTGGGATGCTTAATTCACCCCTCCACTTT
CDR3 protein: CASRPDSSGMLNSPLHF

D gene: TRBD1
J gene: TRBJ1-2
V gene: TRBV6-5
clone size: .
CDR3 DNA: TGTGCCAGCACCCCGGACAGGGCGAGTGGCTACACCTTC
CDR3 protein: CASTPDRASGYTF

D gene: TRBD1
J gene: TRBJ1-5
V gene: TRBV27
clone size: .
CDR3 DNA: TGTGCCAGCAGTTTAGTCTGGGCGGGGACAGGGAAGAATCAGCCCCAGCATTTT
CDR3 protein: CASSLVWAGTGKNQPQHF

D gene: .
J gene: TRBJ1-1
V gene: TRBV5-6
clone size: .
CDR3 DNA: TGTGCCAGCAGCGCGGGACCCACGCCCCGAACTGAAGCTTTCTTT
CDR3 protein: CASSAGPTPRTEAFF

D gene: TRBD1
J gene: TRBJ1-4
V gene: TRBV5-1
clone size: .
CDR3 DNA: TGCGCCAGCAGCCGTCACAGGGGTGAAAAACTGTTTTTT
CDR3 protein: CASSRHRGEKLFF

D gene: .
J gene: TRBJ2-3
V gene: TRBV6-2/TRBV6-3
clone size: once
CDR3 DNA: TGTGCCAGCAGTTACCTCACAGATACGCAGTATTTT
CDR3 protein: CASSYLTDTQYF

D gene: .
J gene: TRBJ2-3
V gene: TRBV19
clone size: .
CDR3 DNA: TGTGCCAGTAAGGTTAAGGGGAGCACAGATACGCAGTATTTT
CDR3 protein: CASKVKGSTDTQYF

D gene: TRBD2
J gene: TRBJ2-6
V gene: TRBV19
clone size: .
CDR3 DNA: TGTGCCAGTAGTATGGGACTAGCGGGGGCTGGGGCCAACGTCCTGACTTTC
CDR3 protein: CASSMGLAGAGANVLTF

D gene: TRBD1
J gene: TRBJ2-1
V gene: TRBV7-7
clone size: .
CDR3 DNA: TGTGCCAGCAGCCCGGACAGGGGCTCCTACAATGAGCAGTTCTTC
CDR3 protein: CASSPDRGSYNEQFF

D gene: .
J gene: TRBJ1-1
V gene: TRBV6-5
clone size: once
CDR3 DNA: TGTGCCAGCAGTCGTCCGGGACAGAACACTGAAGCTTTCTTT
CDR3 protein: CASSRPGQNTEAFF

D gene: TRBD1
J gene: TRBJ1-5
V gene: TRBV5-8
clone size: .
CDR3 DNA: TGTGCCAGCAGCTTGGCTTGGGGACAGGGAGGGAGTCAGCCCCAGCATTTT
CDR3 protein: CASSLAWGQGGSQPQHF

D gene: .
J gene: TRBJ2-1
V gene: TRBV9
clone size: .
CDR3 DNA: TGTGCCAGCAGCCCAAACGCTGGAGTTGGTTACAATGAGCAGTTCTTC
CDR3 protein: CASSPNAGVGYNEQFF

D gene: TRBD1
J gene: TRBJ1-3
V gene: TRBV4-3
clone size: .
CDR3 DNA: TGCGCCAGCAGCCCAAACAGGGGAGGCGCGGACACCATATATTTT
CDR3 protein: CASSPNRGGADTIYF

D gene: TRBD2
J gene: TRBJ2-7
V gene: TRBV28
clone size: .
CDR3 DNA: TGCCGCAATGGGACTAGCGGGAGGAACGAGCAGTACTTC
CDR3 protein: CRNGTSGRNEQYF

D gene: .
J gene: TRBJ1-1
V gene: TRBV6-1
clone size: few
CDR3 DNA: TGTGCCAGCAGTGAAGGGATGAGGAGAACTGAAGCTTTCTTT
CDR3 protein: CASSEGMRRTEAFF

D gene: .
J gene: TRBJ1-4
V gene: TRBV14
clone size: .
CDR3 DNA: TGTGCCAGCAGCCAAGGAGGGCTAGTGGGGGAAAAACTGTTTTTT
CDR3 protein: CASSQGGLVGEKLFF

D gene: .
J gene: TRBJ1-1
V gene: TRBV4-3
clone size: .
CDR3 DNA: TGCGCCAGCAGCCAAGATTGGAGGGGCGCCCCGGGCACTGAAGCTTTCTTT
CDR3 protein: CASSQDWRGAPGTEAFF

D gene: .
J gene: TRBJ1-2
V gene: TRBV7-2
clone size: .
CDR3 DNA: TGTGCCAGCAGCTTAGGGGGCGGTGGCTACACCTTC
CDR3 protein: CASSLGGGGYTF

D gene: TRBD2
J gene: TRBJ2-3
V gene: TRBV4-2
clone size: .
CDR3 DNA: TGTGCCAGCAGCCAAGAGGGGTCTAGCGGGGGTCGAGATACGCAGTATTTT
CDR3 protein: CASSQEGSSGGRDTQYF

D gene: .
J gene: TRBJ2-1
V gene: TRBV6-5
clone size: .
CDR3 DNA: TGTGCCAGCAGACGTCAAGAGGCTGAGCAGTTCTTC
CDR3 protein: CASRRQEAEQFF

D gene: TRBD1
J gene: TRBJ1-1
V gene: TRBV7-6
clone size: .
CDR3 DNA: TGTGCCAGCAGCTTAGCCCTACCGACAGGGGAGGGAACTGAAGCTTTCTTT
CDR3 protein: CASSLALPTGEGTEAFF